This T cell receptor beta chain was recovered during a study of breast tumors, draining lymph nodes, adjacent tissues. Study results and limitations: Tumor repertoires ranked between lymph nodes and nontumor tissue in diversity, with V and J gene preferences.

A note on this clonotype: The antigen is unknown.

One entry per CDR3 protein results from TCRdb running MiXCR on the multiplex PCR reads. The sample holds about 130,000 distinct CDR3 sequences, around 20% seen once. Samples came from axillary lymph nodes draining the breast cancer. This sequence originates from a female donor with breast cancer. Some clones in this sample may be carry-over from other donors' samples. The material sequenced was axillary lymph node tissue.

The CDR3 sequence is CASSLSKLMDNEQFF. DNA for the CDR3: TGTGCCAGCAGTTTGTCCAAACTCATGGACAATGAGCAGTTCTTC. V and J are TRBV28 and TRBJ2-1; no clear D. CDR1 and CDR2 from the germline V gene are MDHEN and SYDVKM. The CDR3 loop spans 15 amino acids. V was shortened by 3 bases and J by 5 bases, with 14 bases between the two germline ends.